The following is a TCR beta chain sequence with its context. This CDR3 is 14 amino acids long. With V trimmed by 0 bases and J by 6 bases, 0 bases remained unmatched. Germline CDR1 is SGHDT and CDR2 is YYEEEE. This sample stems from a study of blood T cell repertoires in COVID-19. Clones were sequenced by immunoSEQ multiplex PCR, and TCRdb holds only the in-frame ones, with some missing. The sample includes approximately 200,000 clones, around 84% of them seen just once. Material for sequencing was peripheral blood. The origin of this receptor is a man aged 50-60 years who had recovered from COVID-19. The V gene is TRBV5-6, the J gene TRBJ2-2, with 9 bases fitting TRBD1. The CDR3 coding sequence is TGTGCCAGCAGCTTGGGACAGGGGGCCGGGGAGCTGTTTTTT. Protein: CASSLGQGAGELFF.